The present T cell receptor (beta chain) was sequenced within a study of shared clonotypes between healthy human individuals. Clones were read by immunoSEQ multiplex PCR, and TCRdb kept only the in-frame ones, dropping some. The sample holds about 2 million clones, 90% to 95% seen once. In germline, CDR1 is LGHNT, CDR2 FRNRAP. This CDR3 has 15 residues. V lost 4 bases, J lost 2 bases, and 3 bases stayed unmatched. This TCR derives from a man aged 18 to 29 in good health. Sequenced sample: naive CD4+ T cells sorted from blood. Subset of the sample: CD45RA+ positively selected. The gene calls are TRBV12-5 and TRBJ2-7, with 12 positions matching TRBD2. CDR3 sequence: CASGYGLAGPYEQYF. DNA for the CDR3: TGTGCTAGTGGTTACGGACTAGCGGGACCCTACGAGCAGTACTTC.